This is a list of T cell receptor beta chains from one sample in a study of patients and donors after allogeneic stem cell transplantation. TCRdb fed the RT-PCR reads into MiXCR, producing one record per CDR3 protein. The sample holds about 160,000 distinct CDR3 sequences; approximately 24% are singletons and the top ten take about 25%. The specimen sequenced was blood, either unsorted or a sorted T cell fraction (not recorded which). Receptor source: a human donor who was either an allogeneic HSCT recipient or a stem cell or donor lymphocyte infusion donor (not recorded which). It is not recorded whose cells these are; they may come from a transplant donor. Both conserved end residues are part of each CDR3. Fields, in order: CDR3 protein, clone size, V gene. Clone size is given for some rows only: seen once, a few or many times, or a class if the clone is expanded.

CASSPGQGNYGYTF | few | TRBV18
CASSQDSGKSTDTQYF | . | TRBV4-3
CSARDHRAWDEGYTF | few | TRBV20-1
CASTVGRFSYNEQFF | . | TRBV5-1
CASSFYSLFPNIQYF | . | TRBV12-3/TRBV12-4
CSAPGGHQQETQYF | . | TRBV20-1
CSARSTSNYGYTF | . | TRBV20-1
CASSDPKGQGSWHTEAFF | few | TRBV9
CASSYGQGGYYEQYF | few | TRBV5-5
CASSQTGGLTDTQYF | . | TRBV3-1
CASRPTGGTGELFF | . | TRBV6-2/TRBV6-3
CSARTGVDEKLFF | few | TRBV20-1
CASSPGQGANYGYTF | many | TRBV21-1
CAISLGQGASYEQYF | . | TRBV10-3
CASSQIPTDSYEQYF | . | TRBV3-1
CASSYGQGAGTDTQYF | . | TRBV12-3/TRBV12-4